This T cell receptor (beta chain) was found in a study of blood T cell repertoires in COVID-19. At the level of the study: Collection of acute and convalescent COVID-19 samples took place in the United States, Italy and Spain.

The CDR3 sequence is 11 residues long. Germline CDR1 MGHDK, CDR2 SYGVNS. Methods used by the authors: Cell counts per sample came from amplifying reference gene primers. Clones were sequenced by immunoSEQ multiplex PCR, and TCRdb holds only the in-frame ones, with some missing. That table furnishes V, J and clone size, whereas the DNA furnished D and trimming. Here the sample spans around 34,000 clones, around 82% being singletons. This clone has just a few counts. One end of the junction is discordant with germline, which a read error may explain. The chain is built from TRBV25-1 and TRBJ2-7; D may be TRBD1 (6 bases). The sequence came from an older man with active or convalescent COVID-19. Specimen: peripheral blood. The CDR3 nucleotides read TGTGCCAGCAGTGGAGGATGGGACATCAACTTC. Translated: CASSGGWDINF.